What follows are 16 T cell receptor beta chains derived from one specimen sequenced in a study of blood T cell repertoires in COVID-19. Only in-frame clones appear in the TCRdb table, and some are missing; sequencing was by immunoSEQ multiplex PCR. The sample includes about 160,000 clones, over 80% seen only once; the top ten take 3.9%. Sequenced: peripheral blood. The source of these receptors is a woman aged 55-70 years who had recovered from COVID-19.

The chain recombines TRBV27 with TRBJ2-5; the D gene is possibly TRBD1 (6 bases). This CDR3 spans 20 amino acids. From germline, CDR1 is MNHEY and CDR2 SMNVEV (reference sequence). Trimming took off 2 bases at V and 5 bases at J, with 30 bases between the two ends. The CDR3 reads CASSLNGNRERARPGETQYF. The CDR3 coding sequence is TGTGCCAGCAGTTTAAACGGCAACAGGGAGAGGGCGCGCCCAGGGGAGACCCAGTACTTC.

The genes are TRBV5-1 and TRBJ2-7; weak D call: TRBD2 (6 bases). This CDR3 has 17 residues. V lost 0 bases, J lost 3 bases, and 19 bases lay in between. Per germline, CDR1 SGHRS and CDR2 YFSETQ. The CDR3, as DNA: TGCGCCAGCAGCTTGGGCCAGGCGGGGAACAGGCTCTACGAGCAGTACTTC. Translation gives CASSLGQAGNRLYEQYF.

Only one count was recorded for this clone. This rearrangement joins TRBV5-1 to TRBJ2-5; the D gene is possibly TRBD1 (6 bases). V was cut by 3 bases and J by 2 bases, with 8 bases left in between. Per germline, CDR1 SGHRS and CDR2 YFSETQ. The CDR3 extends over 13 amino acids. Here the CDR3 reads CASSSQGQETQYF. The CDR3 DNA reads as TGCGCCAGCAGCTCGCAGGGGCAAGAGACCCAGTACTTC.

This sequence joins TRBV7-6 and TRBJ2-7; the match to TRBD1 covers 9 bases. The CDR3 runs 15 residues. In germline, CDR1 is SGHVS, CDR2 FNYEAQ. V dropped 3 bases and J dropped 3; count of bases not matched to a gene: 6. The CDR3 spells CASSFLTGGNYEQYF. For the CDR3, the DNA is TGTGCCAGCAGCTTCTTGACAGGGGGGAACTACGAGCAGTACTTC. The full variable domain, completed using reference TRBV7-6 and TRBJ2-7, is GAGVSQSPRYKVTKRGQDVALRCDPISGHVSLYWYRQALGQGPEFLTYFNYEAQQDKSGLPNDRFSAERPEGSISTLTIQRTEQRDSAMYRCASSFLTGGNYEQYFGPGTRLTVT.

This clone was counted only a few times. Here the CDR3 DNA reads TGTGCCAGCAGGGCTAGCTTTCGTGGGGCCAACGTCCTGACTTTC. It yields the protein CASRASFRGANVLTF. The chain uses TRBV7-9 and TRBJ2-6; D possibly corresponds to TRBD2 (5 bases). Germline loops: CDR1 SEHNR, CDR2 FQNEAQ (reference sequence). The CDR3 length is 15 residues. V dropped 6 bases and J dropped 3 bases, with 12 bases sitting between them.

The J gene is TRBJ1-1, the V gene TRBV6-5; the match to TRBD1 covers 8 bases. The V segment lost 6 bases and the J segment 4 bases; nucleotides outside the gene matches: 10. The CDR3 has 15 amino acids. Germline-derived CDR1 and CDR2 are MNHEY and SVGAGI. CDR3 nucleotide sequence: TGTGCCAGCAGACCCCCGGGACAGGTAGTCACTGAAGCTTTCTTT. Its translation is CASRPPGQVVTEAFF.

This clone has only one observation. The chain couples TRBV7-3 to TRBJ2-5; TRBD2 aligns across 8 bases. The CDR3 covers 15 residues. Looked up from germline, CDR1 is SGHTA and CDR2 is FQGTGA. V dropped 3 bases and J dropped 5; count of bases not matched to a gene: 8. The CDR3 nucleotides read TGTGCCAGCAGCTTTCAGCGGGGGCAGGGGGAGACCCAGTACTTC. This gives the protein CASSFQRGQGETQYF.

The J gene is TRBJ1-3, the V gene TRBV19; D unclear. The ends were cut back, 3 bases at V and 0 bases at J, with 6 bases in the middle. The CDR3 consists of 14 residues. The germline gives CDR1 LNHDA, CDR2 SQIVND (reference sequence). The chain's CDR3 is CASSIASSGNTIYF. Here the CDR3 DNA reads TGTGCCAGTAGTATCGCGAGCTCTGGAAACACCATATATTTT.

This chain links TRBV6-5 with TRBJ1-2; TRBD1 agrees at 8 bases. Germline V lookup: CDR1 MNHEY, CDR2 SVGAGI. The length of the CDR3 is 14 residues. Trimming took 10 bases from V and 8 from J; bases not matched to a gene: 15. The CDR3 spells CATLPPGGALGYTF. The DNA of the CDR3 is TGTGCCACCCTTCCCCCAGGGGGCGCTTTGGGCTACACCTTC.

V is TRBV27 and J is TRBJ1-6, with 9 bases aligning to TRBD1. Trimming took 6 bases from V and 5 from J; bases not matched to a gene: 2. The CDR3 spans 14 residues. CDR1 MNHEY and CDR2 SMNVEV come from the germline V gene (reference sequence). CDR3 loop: CASRRDRDNSPLHF. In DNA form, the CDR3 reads TGTGCCAGCAGAAGGGACAGGGATAATTCACCCCTCCACTTT.

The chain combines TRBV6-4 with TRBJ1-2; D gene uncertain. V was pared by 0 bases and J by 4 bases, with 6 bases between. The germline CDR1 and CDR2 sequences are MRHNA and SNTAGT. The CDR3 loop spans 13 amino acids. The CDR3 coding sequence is TGTGCCAGCAGTGACTCGGGCCTCTATGGCTACACCTTC. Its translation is CASSDSGLYGYTF.

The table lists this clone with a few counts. CDR3 residues: CASSLNRVPGNTIYF. The CDR3, as DNA: TGTGCCAGCAGTTTAAACAGGGTGCCTGGAAACACCATATATTTT. The rearrangement links TRBV27 to TRBJ1-3, with D possibly being TRBD1 (6 bases). The V gene's germline CDR1 is MNHEY and CDR2 SMNVEV (reference sequence). V lost 2 bases, J lost 2 bases, and 10 bases lay in between. The CDR3 runs to 15 residues.

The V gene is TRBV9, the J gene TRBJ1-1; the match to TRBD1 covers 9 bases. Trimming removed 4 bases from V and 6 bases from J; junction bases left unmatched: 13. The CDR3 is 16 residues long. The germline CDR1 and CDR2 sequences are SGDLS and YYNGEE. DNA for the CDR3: TGTGCCAGCAGCTCCCCCGGGGACAGGGTATTCTCTGAAGCTTTCTTT. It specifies CASSSPGDRVFSEAFF.

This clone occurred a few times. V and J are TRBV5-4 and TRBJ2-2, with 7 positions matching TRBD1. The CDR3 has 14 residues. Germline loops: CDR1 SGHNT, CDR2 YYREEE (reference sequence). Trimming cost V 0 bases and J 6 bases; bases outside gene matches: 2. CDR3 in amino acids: CASSLAQGAGELFF. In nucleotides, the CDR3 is TGTGCCAGCAGCTTGGCTCAGGGGGCCGGGGAGCTGTTTTTT.

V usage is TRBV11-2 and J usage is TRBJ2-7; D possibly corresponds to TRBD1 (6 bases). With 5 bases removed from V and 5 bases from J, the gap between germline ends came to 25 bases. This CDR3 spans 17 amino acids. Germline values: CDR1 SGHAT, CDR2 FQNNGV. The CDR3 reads CASSAFPRTGLGDEQYF. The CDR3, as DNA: TGTGCCAGCAGCGCCTTCCCCCGTACAGGGCTGGGGGACGAGCAGTACTTC.

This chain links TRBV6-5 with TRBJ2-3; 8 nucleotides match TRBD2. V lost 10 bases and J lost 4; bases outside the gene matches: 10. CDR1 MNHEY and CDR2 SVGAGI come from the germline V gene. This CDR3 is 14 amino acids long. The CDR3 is CATRPGGKADTQYF. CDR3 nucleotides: TGTGCCACTCGACCGGGGGGGAAGGCAGATACGCAGTATTTT.